The 7 T cell receptor beta chains reported below all come from one sample, sequenced in a study of T cells in Graves' hyperthyroidism and ophthalmopathy. RNA transcripts gave rise to amplified TCR beta CDR3 regions. Using the HTBI primer set, a first-round RT-PCR was run on the TCR CDR3. TCRdb reprocessed the multiplex PCR reads via MiXCR and lists one record per CDR3 protein. The repertoire holds 550,000 to 800,000 distinct CDR3 sequences, with roughly 17% as singletons. Sequenced sample: blood. The receptors come from a man aged 45-60 years with Graves' hyperthyroidism.

In its sample, this clonotype was seen once. The chain links TRBV12-3 or TRBV12-4 to TRBJ2-2; D is unresolved. Trimming took off 2 bases at V and 9 bases at J, with 13 bases between the two ends. The CDR3 contains 14 residues. CDR3 protein: CASSLIPVYRELFF. The CDR3 nucleotides are TGTGCCAGCAGTTTAATTCCGGTATACCGGGAGCTGTTTTTT.

This clonotype was observed at least ten times. The chain uses TRBV5-1 and TRBJ2-1; 12 bases align to TRBD2. The CDR3 sequence is 16 residues long. CDR1 and CDR2 from the germline V gene are SGHRS and YFSETQ. The V gene end was trimmed by 4 bases and the J gene end by 1 base; junction bases not matched to a gene: 3. Written as DNA, the CDR3 is TGCGCCAGCAGCATGGGACTAGCGGGTTCCTACAATGAGCAGTTCTTC. Its protein is CASSMGLAGSYNEQFF.

This clonotype appeared a single time. The chain recombines TRBV10-3 with TRBJ2-7, with a possible D match to TRBD2 (5 bases). Trimming shortened V by 11 bases and J by 3 bases, and 11 bases separated the two germline ends. CDR3 size: 11 residues. The germline V gene has CDR1 ENHRY and CDR2 SYGVKD. As DNA, the CDR3 is TGTGCCTCCCACGAGGGCTACGAGCAGTACTTC. Translating it yields CASHEGYEQYF.

There are a few counts of this clonotype. The chain has TRBV18 and TRBJ2-2, with TRBD2 identical over 8 bases. After removal of 2 bases from V and 1 base from J, the junction contained 3 bases not matched to a gene. CDR1 KGHSH and CDR2 LQKENI come from the germline V gene. The CDR3 is 16 residues long. The CDR3 loop is CASSPVLAGNTGELFF. DNA of the CDR3: TGTGCCAGCTCACCAGTTCTAGCGGGGAACACCGGGGAGCTGTTTTTT.

This clonotype was recorded many times. The J gene is TRBJ2-6, the V gene TRBV30, with 8 nucleotides matching TRBD2. Germline CDR1 is GTSNPN and CDR2 is SVGIG (reference sequence). The CDR3 is 15 amino acids. The trim removed 2 bases at V and 2 bases at J, leaving 2 bases unmatched. The CDR3 bases are TGTGCCTGGAGTATCGGGGGGGCTGGGGCCAACGTCCTGACTTTC. Its protein product is CAWSIGGAGANVLTF. Full variable domain (outside the CDR3, taken from reference TRBV30 and TRBJ2-6): SQTIHQWPATLVQPVGSPLSLECTVEGTSNPNLYWYRQAAGRGLQLLFYSVGIGQISSEVPQNLSASRPQDRQFILSSKKLLLSDSGFYLCAWSIGGAGANVLTFGAGSRLTVL.

The CDR3 region has the DNA TGCGCCAGCAGCTCGCCTAGCCCGGGACAGGGGTCCACAGATACGCAGTATTTT. Translating it yields CASSSPSPGQGSTDTQYF. V is TRBV5-1 and J is TRBJ2-3; 10 bases are shared with TRBD1. This CDR3 contains 18 residues. With V trimmed by 3 bases and J by 2 bases, 12 bases remained unmatched. CDR1 and CDR2 from the germline V gene are SGHRS and YFSETQ.

This clonotype was detected a few times. This may come from a read error, since a much larger clone is one base off. This sequence joins TRBV2 and TRBJ2-3; 9 bases agree with TRBD2. Germline-derived CDR1 and CDR2 are SNHLY and FYNNEI. The CDR3 runs to 15 residues. CDR3 residues: CASKLSGRNTDTRYF. The DNA of the CDR3 is TGTGCCAGCAAGCTTAGCGGGAGAAACACAGATACGCGGTATTTT.